A single sample gave rise to the 19 T cell receptor beta chains below, sequenced in a study of blood T cell repertoires in COVID-19. The assay was immunoSEQ multiplex PCR, and TCRdb's table has in-frame clones only and misses some. The sample comprises approximately 150,000 clones, roughly 90% of which are singletons, and 1.5% to 2% rests with the top ten. The sequenced sample consisted of peripheral blood. Receptor source: a human donor in a cohort sampled during active COVID-19.

The V call is TRBV5-4, the J call TRBJ2-7, with 9 bases identical to TRBD1. The CDR3 is made up of 14 amino acids. Looked up from germline, CDR1 is SGHNT and CDR2 is YYREEE (reference sequence). V lost 2 bases, J lost 4 bases, and 4 bases stayed unmatched. In DNA form, the CDR3 reads TGTGCCAGCAGCTTAAAGACAGGGGGTTACGAGCAGTACTTC. Amino acid sequence: CASSLKTGGYEQYF.

The chain joins TRBV3-1 (or the pseudogene TRBV3-2) to TRBJ2-5; D is ambiguous. V lost 1 base to trimming and J lost 4 bases, with 7 bases between them. Germline lookup yields CDR1 LGHDT and CDR2 YNNKEL (reference sequence). CDR3 length equals 13 residues. This CDR3 reads CASSQGSRETQYF. In DNA form, the CDR3 reads TGTGCCAGCAGCCAAGGATCGCGAGAGACCCAGTACTTC.

The chain carries TRBV27 and TRBJ2-7; D may be TRBD1 (5 bases). The CDR3 spans 16 residues. Trimming took off 2 bases at V and 7 bases at J, with 21 bases between the two ends. Germline V gene data show CDR1 as MNHEY and CDR2 as SMNVEV (reference sequence). CDR3 sequence reads: CASSLGARSRWWEQYF. The CDR3 DNA sequence: TGTGCCAGCAGTTTAGGGGCGCGAAGTAGGTGGTGGGAGCAGTACTTC.

The genes are TRBV4-2 and TRBJ2-3, with 8 bases lining up with TRBD2. In germline, CDR1 is LGHNA, CDR2 YNFKEQ. The CDR3 totals 17 residues. Trimming at V came to 4 bases and at J to 2 bases, leaving 11 bases not matched to a gene. CDR3 bases: TGTGCCAGCAGCCTAAGCGGGGGAGCGGGGAACACAGATACGCAGTATTTT. Amino acid sequence: CASSLSGGAGNTDTQYF.

This sequence joins TRBV30 and TRBJ1-2; D gene ambiguous. Germline V gene data show CDR1 as GTSNPN and CDR2 as SVGIG (reference sequence). V lost 0 bases, J lost 2 bases, and 7 bases lay in between. CDR3 length: 13 residues. CDR3 sequence reads: CAWSVRANYGYTF. CDR3 sequence (DNA): TGTGCCTGGAGTGTACGAGCAAACTATGGCTACACCTTC.

The V and J genes are TRBV7-2 and TRBJ2-3, with TRBD2 matching 8 bases. Trimming took 1 base from V and 5 from J; bases not matched to a gene: 8. The CDR3 spans 16 residues. Germline CDR1 is SGHTA and CDR2 is FQGNSA. The CDR3 spells CASSLVPAGAEDTQYF. The CDR3 coding sequence is TGTGCCAGCAGCTTAGTCCCAGCGGGGGCAGAAGATACGCAGTATTTT.

The chain carries TRBV6-5 and TRBJ1-1, with 9 positions matching TRBD1. The trim removed 0 bases at V and 5 bases at J, leaving 4 bases unmatched. CDR3 length: 15 residues. The germline V gene encodes CDR1 MNHEY and CDR2 SVGAGI. CDR3 bases: TGTGCCAGCAGTTACTCGGGACAGGGACATACTGAAGCTTTCTTT. Amino acids: CASSYSGQGHTEAFF.

This rearrangement joins TRBV11-2 to TRBJ1-1, with TRBD1 matching 8 bases. The trim removed 5 bases at V and 2 bases at J, leaving 10 bases unmatched. CDR1 and CDR2 (germline): SGHAT, FQNNGV. This CDR3 is built from 16 residues. Here the CDR3 reads CASSPRGQGRNTEAFF. CDR3 in DNA: TGTGCCAGCAGCCCCCGAGGACAGGGTAGAAACACTGAAGCTTTCTTT.

The rearrangement joins TRBV25-1 to TRBJ2-5, with 11 nucleotides matching TRBD2. Losses at the gene ends were 5 bases for V and 2 bases for J; bases not matched to a gene: 7. The CDR3 spans 16 residues. The V gene's germline CDR1 is MGHDK and CDR2 SYGVNS. CDR3 region: CASSLAGGRQQETQYF. The DNA for the CDR3 is TGTGCCAGCAGTCTAGCGGGGGGTCGCCAACAAGAGACCCAGTACTTC.

The chain links TRBV4-3 to TRBJ2-2, with no clear D. CDR3 length equals 14 residues. Trimming cost V 0 bases and J 5 bases, with 7 bases left between them. Germline V lookup: CDR1 LGHNA, CDR2 YSLEER. This chain's CDR3 is CASSQDPRTGELFF. The CDR3 DNA is TGCGCCAGCAGCCAAGATCCTAGGACCGGGGAGCTGTTTTTT.

This clone has a handful of counts. V is TRBV27 and J is TRBJ1-6; 9 nucleotides agree with TRBD1. The germline V gene has CDR1 MNHEY and CDR2 SMNVEV (reference sequence). This CDR3 contains 12 residues. V trimming: 6 bases; J trimming: 9 bases; junction bases outside the gene matches: 0. The CDR3 sequence is CASRQGASPLHF. In DNA, the CDR3 is TGTGCCAGCAGACAGGGGGCTTCACCCCTCCACTTT.

The rearrangement links TRBV29-1 to TRBJ1-2; D perhaps matches TRBD1 (6 bases). The CDR3 sequence is 12 residues long. The germline V gene has CDR1 SQVTM and CDR2 ANQGSEA. Trimming removed 3 bases at V and 6 bases at J, with 11 bases between. The CDR3 nucleotides read TGCAGCGTTGATGGGGCAGGGGATGGCTACACCTTC. Its protein is CSVDGAGDGYTF.

The V and J genes are TRBV6-5 and TRBJ2-1; possible D gene TRBD1, 5 bases. V was shortened by 5 bases and J by 0 bases, with 8 bases between the two germline ends. The germline CDR1 and CDR2 sequences are MNHEY and SVGAGI. The CDR3 is made up of 14 amino acids. Written as DNA, the CDR3 is TGTGCCAGCAGTCCAAGGGGCTCCTACAATGAGCAGTTCTTC. Translated: CASSPRGSYNEQFF.

V usage is TRBV5-1 and J usage is TRBJ2-5, with 7 bases aligning to TRBD1. Per germline, CDR1 SGHRS and CDR2 YFSETQ. V trimming: 0 bases; J trimming: 3 bases; junction bases outside the gene matches: 2. CDR3 length equals 14 residues. As DNA, the CDR3 is TGCGCCAGCAGCTTGGCAACAGGGGAAGAGACCCAGTACTTC. It is translated as CASSLATGEETQYF.

The chain recombines TRBV6-6 with TRBJ2-7; a possible D gene is TRBD2 (7 bases). The CDR3 is 14 amino acids. Trimming removed 1 base from V and 8 bases from J, with 15 bases in between. Per germline, CDR1 MNHNY and CDR2 SVGAGI (reference sequence). CDR3 coding DNA: TGTGCCAGCAGTTACTGGGGGGGCGGGGGCAAGCAGTACTTC. Its translation is CASSYWGGGGKQYF.

The rearrangement uses TRBV21-1 and TRBJ2-1; the D call of TRBD2 is as the table states it, not checked on the DNA. TRBV21-1 is a pseudogene segment. This CDR3 is built from 16 residues. The CDR3 bases are TGTGCCAGCAGCAAGGCCGGGAGGAGGACTTCCCATGAGCAGTTCTTC. Translation: CASSKAGRRTSHEQFF.

Comments on this clone: The junction does not match germline at one end; this may be a read error. The chain couples TRBV19 to TRBJ1-1; 10 bases match TRBD1. The germline gives CDR1 LNHDA, CDR2 SQIVND (reference sequence). CDR3 length: 16 amino acids. The CDR3 sequence is CTSSWTGTGVNVTAFF. CDR3 nucleotide sequence: TGTACCAGTAGTTGGACTGGGACAGGGGTCAACGTCACAGCTTTCTTT.

The count of this clone is one. The chain combines TRBV9 with TRBJ2-1, with 12 bases fitting TRBD2. The V and J ends lost 4 bases and 10 bases, in that order; junction bases with no gene match: 9. This CDR3 region has 15 residues. Germline CDR1 reads SGDLS; CDR2 reads YYNGEE. CDR3 nucleotides: TGTGCCAGCAGCCTGAGACTAGCGGGGGTCGGCGAGCAGTTCTTC. It yields the protein CASSLRLAGVGEQFF.

This clone was observed many times. The chain couples TRBV6-2 or TRBV6-3 to TRBJ2-1, with 7 bases that match TRBD1. The ends lost 5 bases at V and 7 bases at J; junction bases unmatched: 5. The CDR3 consists of 13 residues. Germline V CDR1 and CDR2: MNHEY, SVGEGT. CDR3 bases: TGTGCCAGCAGTCCATGGACAGGTAATGAGCAGTTCTTC. Amino acid sequence: CASSPWTGNEQFF.